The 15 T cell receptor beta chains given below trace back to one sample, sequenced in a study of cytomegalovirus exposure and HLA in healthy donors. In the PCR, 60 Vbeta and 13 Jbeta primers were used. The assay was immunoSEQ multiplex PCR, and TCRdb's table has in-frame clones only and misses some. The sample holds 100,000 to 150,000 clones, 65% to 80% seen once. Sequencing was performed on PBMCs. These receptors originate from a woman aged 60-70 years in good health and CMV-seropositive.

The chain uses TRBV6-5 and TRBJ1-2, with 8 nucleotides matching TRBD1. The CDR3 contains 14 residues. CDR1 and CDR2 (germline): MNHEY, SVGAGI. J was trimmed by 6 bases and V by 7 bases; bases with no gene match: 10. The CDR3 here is CASTRTGTFDGYTF. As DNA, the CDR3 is TGTGCCAGCACCAGGACAGGGACATTCGATGGCTACACCTTC.

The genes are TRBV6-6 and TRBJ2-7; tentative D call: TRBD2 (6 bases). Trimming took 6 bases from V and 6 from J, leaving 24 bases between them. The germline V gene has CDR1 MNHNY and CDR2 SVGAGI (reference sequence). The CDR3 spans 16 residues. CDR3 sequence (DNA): TGTGCCAGCAGCAACAAGGGGAGCGGGCCGGTGGGCGAGCAGTACTTC. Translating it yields CASSNKGSGPVGEQYF.

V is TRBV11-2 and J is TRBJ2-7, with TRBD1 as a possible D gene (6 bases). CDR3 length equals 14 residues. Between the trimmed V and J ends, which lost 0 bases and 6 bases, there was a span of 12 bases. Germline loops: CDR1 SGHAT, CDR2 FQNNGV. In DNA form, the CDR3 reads TGTGCCAGCAGCTTAGATTTAGGGGGTGTCGAGCAGTACTTC. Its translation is CASSLDLGGVEQYF. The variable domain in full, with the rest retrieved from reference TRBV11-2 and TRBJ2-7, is EAGVAQSPRYKIIEKRQSVAFWCNPISGHATLYWYQQILGQGPKLLIQFQNNGVVDDSQLPKDRFSAERLKGVDSTLKIQPAKLEDSAVYLCASSLDLGGVEQYFGPGTRLTVT.

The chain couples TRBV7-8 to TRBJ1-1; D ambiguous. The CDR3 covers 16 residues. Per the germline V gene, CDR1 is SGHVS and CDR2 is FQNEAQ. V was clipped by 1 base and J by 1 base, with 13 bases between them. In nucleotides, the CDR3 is TGTGCCAGCAGCTTAGTATCTAACAGCCGGAACACTGAAGCTTTCTTT. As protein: CASSLVSNSRNTEAFF.

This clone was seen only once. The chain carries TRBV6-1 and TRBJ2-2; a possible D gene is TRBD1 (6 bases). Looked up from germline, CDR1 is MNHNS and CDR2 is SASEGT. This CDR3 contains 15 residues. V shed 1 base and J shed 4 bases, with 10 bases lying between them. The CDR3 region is CASSEDRDGTGELFF. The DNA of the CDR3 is TGTGCCAGCAGTGAAGACAGGGATGGCACCGGGGAGCTGTTTTTT.

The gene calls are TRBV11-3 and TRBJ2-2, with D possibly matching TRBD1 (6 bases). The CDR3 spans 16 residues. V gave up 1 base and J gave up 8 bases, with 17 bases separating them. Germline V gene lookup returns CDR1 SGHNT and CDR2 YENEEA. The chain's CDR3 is CASSLVATGVTGELFF. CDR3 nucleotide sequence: TGTGCCAGCAGCTTAGTTGCGACAGGTGTGACAGGGGAGCTGTTTTTT.

CDR3 DNA sequence: TGTGCCAGCAGCGTGGACCAGGGGGCAGGGGGCATCGGAAACACCATATATTTT. Residues: CASSVDQGAGGIGNTIYF. V usage is TRBV9 and J usage is TRBJ1-3; 8 bases fit TRBD1. CDR1 SGDLS and CDR2 YYNGEE come from the germline V gene. The V gene end was trimmed by 2 bases and the J gene end by 4 bases; junction bases not matched to a gene: 14. The CDR3 length is 18 residues. Based on the CDR3 plus reference TRBV9 and TRBJ1-3, the full variable domain is DSGVTQTPKHLITATGQRVTLRCSPRSGDLSVYWYQQSLDQGLQFLIQYYNGEERAKGNILERFSAQQFPDLHSELNLSSLELGDSALYFCASSVDQGAGGIGNTIYFGEGSWLTVV.

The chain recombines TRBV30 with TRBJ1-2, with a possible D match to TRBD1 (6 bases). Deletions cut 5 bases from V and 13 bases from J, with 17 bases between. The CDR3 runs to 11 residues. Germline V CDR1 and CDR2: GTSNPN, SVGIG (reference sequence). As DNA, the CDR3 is TGTGCCTGGGGACAGACAATTCGACGCACCTTC. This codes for CAWGQTIRRTF.

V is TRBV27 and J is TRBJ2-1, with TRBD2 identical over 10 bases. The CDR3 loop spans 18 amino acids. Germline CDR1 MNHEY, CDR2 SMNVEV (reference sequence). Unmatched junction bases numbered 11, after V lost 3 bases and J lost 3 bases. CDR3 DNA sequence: TGTGCCAGCAGTTTGAAGCTAACTAGCGGGATCGTCTACAATGAGCAGTTCTTC. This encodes CASSLKLTSGIVYNEQFF.

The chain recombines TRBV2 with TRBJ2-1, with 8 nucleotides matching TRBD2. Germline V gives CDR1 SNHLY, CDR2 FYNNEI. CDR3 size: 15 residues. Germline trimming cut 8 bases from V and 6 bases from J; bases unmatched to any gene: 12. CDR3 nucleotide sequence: TGTGCCAGCCAAGGTGGAGCGGGGGCGGGCAATGAGCAGTTCTTC. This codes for CASQGGAGAGNEQFF.

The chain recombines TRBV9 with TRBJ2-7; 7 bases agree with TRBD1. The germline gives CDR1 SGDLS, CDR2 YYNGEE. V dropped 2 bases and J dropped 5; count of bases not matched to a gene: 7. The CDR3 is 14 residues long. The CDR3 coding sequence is TGTGCCAGCAGCGTTTCCACTCAGGGGGACGAGCAGTACTTC. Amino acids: CASSVSTQGDEQYF.

For the CDR3, the DNA is TGTGCCAGCAGTCCAAACAGGGTCCTACGGAGGAGCAATCAGCCCCAGCATTTT. It encodes CASSPNRVLRRSNQPQHF. The genes are TRBV6-7 and TRBJ1-5, with a weak D call TRBD1 (6 bases). TRBV6-7 is labeled an ORF, and its function is uncertain. The germline V and J ends were trimmed by 5 bases and 1 base, with 21 bases remaining between them. This CDR3 is 18 amino acids long.

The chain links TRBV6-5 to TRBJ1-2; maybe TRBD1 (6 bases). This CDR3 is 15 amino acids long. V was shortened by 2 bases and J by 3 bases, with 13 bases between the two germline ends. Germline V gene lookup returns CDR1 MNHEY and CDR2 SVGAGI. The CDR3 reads CASSYAAGEYYGYTF. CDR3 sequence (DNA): TGTGCCAGCAGTTACGCGGCAGGGGAATACTATGGCTACACCTTC.

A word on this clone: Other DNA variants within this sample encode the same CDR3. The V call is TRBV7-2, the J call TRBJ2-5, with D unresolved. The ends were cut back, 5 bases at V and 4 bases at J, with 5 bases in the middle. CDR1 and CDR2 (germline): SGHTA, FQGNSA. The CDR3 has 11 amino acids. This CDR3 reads CASSPRETQYF. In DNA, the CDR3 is TGTGCCAGCAGCCCCCGAGAGACCCAGTACTTC.

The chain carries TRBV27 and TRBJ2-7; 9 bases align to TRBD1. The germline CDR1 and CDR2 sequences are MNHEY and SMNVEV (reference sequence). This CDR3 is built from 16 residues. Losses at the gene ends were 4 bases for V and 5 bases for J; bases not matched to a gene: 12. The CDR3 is CASSSPSGTGTNEQYF. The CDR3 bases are TGTGCCAGCAGTTCCCCTTCCGGGACAGGGACCAACGAGCAGTACTTC.